The clone carrying this TCR beta chain was seen many times. Its antigen is not known. Sequence at one end of the junction differs from germline and may be a read error. This record belongs to a study of spatial heterogeneity in lung cancer. Across the whole study: Samples came from 72 TRACERx patients with untreated early-stage lung cancer.

Whole-study findings and limits: TCRs found ubiquitously expanded in tumor appeared in blood more at resection than at follow-up.

TCRdb reanalysed the 5' RACE reads using MiXCR and keeps one entry per CDR3 protein. Among under 45,000 distinct CDR3 sequences listed, approximately 7.5% were seen once. Germline loops: CDR1 SGHVS, CDR2 FQNEAQ. The CDR3 runs to 16 residues. Regarding time point: blood at routine non-recurrence follow-up after resection. The sequenced material consisted of unsorted whole RNA from tumor, nontumor lung or frozen PBMC. The sequence was obtained from a male donor with early-stage non-small cell lung cancer. The chain recombines TRBV7-8 with TRBJ1-1; D possibly corresponds to TRBD1 (6 bases). Sequences were derived from PBMCs, sampled at follow-up. DNA for the CDR3: TGTGCCAGCAGCTTAGATAGTCGGGGGCCGAACACTGAAGTTTTCTTT. Translating gives CASSLDSRGPNTEVFF.